The TCR beta chain under discussion was sequenced for a study of blood T cell repertoires in COVID-19. Study information: Material from acute and convalescent COVID-19 was sourced from the United States, Italy and Spain.

The CDR3 has 16 amino acids. With 4 bases clipped from V and 7 bases from J, the junction kept 13 bases outside the gene matches. The germline CDR1 and CDR2 sequences are SGHRS and YFSETQ. Authors' data handling: For nucleated cells, counts were estimated from reference gene primer amplification. TCRdb's copy holds only in-frame clones and misses some; the assay was immunoSEQ multiplex PCR. V and J calls and clone size come straight from that table; D and trimming were deduced from the DNA. Of about 180,000 clones listed, 80% to 90% were seen once; the top ten hold around 3.3%. Sample: peripheral blood. The clonotype comes from a man aged 60 to 69 with acute or convalescent COVID-19. The rearrangement uses TRBV5-1 and TRBJ2-1; 8 bases agree with TRBD2. The chain's CDR3 is CASSIRAGDLRNEQFF. The CDR3 DNA sequence: TGCGCCAGCAGCATCAGAGCGGGAGATTTGAGGAATGAGCAGTTCTTC.